This T cell receptor (beta chain) was recorded in a study of blood T cell repertoires in COVID-19. The assay was immunoSEQ multiplex PCR, and TCRdb's table has in-frame clones only and misses some. The repertoire holds about 170,000 clones, with 84% as singletons. Enrollment of patients from Seattle took place during active infection, with longitudinal follow-up. The source of this sequence is a woman between 65 and 79 years old with COVID-19, enrolled during active disease. The sample taken for sequencing was peripheral blood.

The CDR3: CASSLALQGNEQFF. DNA for the CDR3: TGTGCCAGCAGCTTAGCGTTACAGGGAAATGAGCAGTTCTTC. The chain carries TRBV7-9 and TRBJ2-1; a possible D gene is TRBD1 (6 bases). Germline CDR1 SEHNR, CDR2 FQNEAQ (reference sequence). V shed 0 bases and J shed 7 bases, with 10 bases lying between them. The CDR3 contains 14 residues.